This T cell receptor beta chain was sequenced in a study of cytomegalovirus exposure and HLA in healthy donors (dated by TCRdb to the late 2010s). General notes on the study: An earlier analysis of some 500 of the donors reported 250 to 300 Gb of sequence data and more than 90 million unique TCR beta sequences from about 180 million T cells. The study used immunosequencing to profile the T cell repertoires of around 600 subjects and linked those repertoires to cytomegalovirus serostatus. Every discovery cohort repertoire had been produced on one sequencing platform. Donor age, sex, ethnicity and CMV serostatus were collected together with the repertoire data. Typing coverage varied by locus: roughly 629-640 donors for A, B, C, DRB1 and DQB1; approximately 560 for DQA1; 600 to 610 for DPA1; fewer than 480 for DPB1. Class I and class II HLA loci were covered by the typing at four-digit resolution. The aim of the study was to test whether cataloging public T cell receptors could identify signatures of past pathogen exposure. Because of strong linkage in the cohort, roughly five DR-DQ haplotypes were treated as single units for association and clustering. In a later genetic analysis, genome-wide SNP genotypes for 398 of the 666 donors were used, and that subset was treated as a discovery cohort. Approximately 300 gigabases of sequencing data and 91 million or so unique TCR sequences made up an early release that covered approximately 650 HLA-typed donors. In the later analysis, no new phenotypic data were used to find candidate immune exposures; instead, reliance was placed on TCR beta sequences and their occurrence across donors. To predict cytomegalovirus infection status, the study combined high-throughput TCR immunosequencing, statistical association of individual TCRs with disease status, and machine learning. A separate validation cohort of over a hundred different subjects was used in addition to the roughly 700-subject first cohort. The genetic ancestry cluster associated with self-reported Caucasian donors included roughly four fifths of the roughly 390 genotyped donors. A later analysis re-examined previously published TCR beta repertoires from about 670 donors and added high-resolution HLA genotyping to investigate patterns of TCR occurrence. On average, roughly 240,000 unique TCR beta nucleotide sequences were sequenced per donor among 398 genotyped donors of the cohort, with roughly 18% of those sequences being non-productive. To decide whether each TCR beta V gene segment behaved as functional or pseudogenic, an earlier analysis of nearly 600 of the donors relied on high-throughput TCR beta sequencing.

Points on this clone: What this receptor recognizes is not known. Base quality data are lacking; no much larger clone is found one base away.

The cohort was made up of hundreds of healthy bone marrow donors. Cohort members were all nominally healthy when sampled, although unrecorded immune exposures were likely present. The donor tested CMV seronegative and was one of the 352 seronegative cohort members. Each donor provided a peripheral blood sample, and peripheral blood mononuclear cells were used for TCR beta sequencing. Genomic DNA was extracted from the blood cell samples with the Qiagen DNeasy Blood Extraction Kit. The CDR3 runs 13 amino acids, cysteine and phenylalanine included. This entry keeps only the CDR3 DNA: 39 bases, framed from base 1. Reading the germline V gene gives CDR1 MDHEN and CDR2 SYDVKM. At the junction V is shortened by 5 bases and J by 5 bases, with 12 bases in between. Library prep was done by the immunoSEQ multiplex PCR assay. The multiplex PCR relied on a mix of 60 forward primers for TCR Vbeta segments and 13 reverse primers for TCR Jbeta segments. The CDR3 region of rearranged TCR beta genes was amplified from genomic DNA with a multiplex PCR assay. The amplified TCR beta libraries were sequenced on the Illumina HiSeq System as 87-base-pair reads. The study's own analysis went as follows. A later analysis counted tens of millions of unique TCR beta chains across the 500 to 850 repertoires, and roughly 10 million of these chains were shared by at least two donors. To remove PCR and sequencing errors, raw reads were error-corrected and collapsed into unique sequences using a nearest-neighbor algorithm that merged closely related sequences. Alignment of CDR3 sequences to IMGT reference sequences was used to assign V, D and J gene segments. For a sequence to be retained, at least a six-nucleotide match to both a V gene segment and a J gene segment was required. A rearrangement counted as productive if the CDR3 had no stop codons and remained in frame with V and J, and every other rearrangement counted as non-productive. Following IMGT convention, CDR3 was defined as the stretch from the second conserved V-encoded cysteine to the conserved J-encoded phenylalanine. Sequences without an unambiguous match to a single V gene segment were excluded from the earlier analysis of a few hundred of the donors. In an earlier analysis of some 590 of the donors, a V segment was called functional when productive rearrangements were above 56.7%, and segregating when the standard deviation between donors exceeded 5%. To diagnose cytomegalovirus status from the catalog of TCR beta chain sequences, a statistical classification framework was built. V and J gene assignment, in a later analysis, came from comparing TCR nucleotide sequences with IMGT/GENE-DB human TR gene sequences. A later analysis assigned CDR3 sequences and most-parsimonious VDJ recombination scenarios with the TCRdist pipeline. A later analysis defined each TCR beta chain by its CDR3 amino acid sequence plus V-gene family, and excluded reads lacking a unique V-gene family. To address suspected cross-contamination and a sequencing artifact, a later analysis removed around 590 highly shared, low-generation-probability nucleotide sequences. In a later analysis, a clonal expansion index was calculated for each public chain from normalized within-repertoire ranks of inferred template counts. A later analysis computed generation probabilities with a VDJ recombination model fitted to out-of-frame rearrangements, and checked the results against IGoR. Hypergeometric tests were used in a later analysis to score TCR-TCR, TCR-HLA and TCR-CMV co-occurrence, with a repertoire-size bias correction applied to the TCR pairs. In a later analysis, false discovery rates were estimated by permuting HLA or CMV assignments 20 times. In a later analysis, co-occurring TCRs were grouped using DBSCAN, and TCRdist sequence similarity was added for clustering within HLA-allele-positive subsets. Co-occurrence clustering excluded repertoires with fewer than 30,000 or more than 120,000 public chains, plus five with anomalous nucleotide sharing. The table comes from immuneACCESS by way of TCRdb, which keeps in-frame sequences with V and J called. Part of the clones is missing from these tables; in studies checked, under half for an unresolved V gene and the rest for unknown reasons. The DNA gave D and trimming, while V, J and clone size come from that table. The sample profile shows roughly 160,000 clones; roughly 85% of them were found once. The ten largest clones take up 1% of the sample.

Overall study outcomes, separate from this receptor: When HLA alleles, especially DR and DQ, strongly co-occurred, TCR associations were difficult to assign to individual alleles. Sequencing depth was assumed to be roughly uniform across donors in the presence/absence analyses, though that assumption may not hold. In a later analysis, the rate of TCR association differed among HLA loci, with DRB1 alleles having the most associated TCRs and HLA-C alleles having the fewest. Correlated functional status among segregating V segments might be attributable to linkage disequilibrium, but an unknown experimental factor could not be ruled out. The authors suggested that the approach could potentially be extended to other disease states and immunological phenotypes. HLA typing was unavailable for some donors at each locus, so association tests used only the typed subset. In the study, about 150 TCR beta chains were listed as associated with cytomegalovirus. For the cohort, immune exposure information was limited to CMV serostatus. A later genetic analysis reported fewer N-insertions in productive TCRs among donors in an Asian-associated ancestry cluster than the approximately 700-donor mean. In a later analysis, around 17,000 TCR beta sequences were associated with specific HLA alleles at a false discovery rate of 0.05. The classifier was reported to diagnose cytomegalovirus status with high specificity and sensitivity in both the original cohort and the validation cohort. In a later analysis, HLA-associated TCR beta chains showed more clonal expansion and lower generation probabilities than non-associated chains that were equally common. This cohort had only TCR beta chains sequenced, and the lack of alpha or paired-chain data limited which features could be detected. Several of the top co-occurrence clusters appeared to be linked to parvovirus B19, influenza, CMV and Epstein-Barr virus, according to a later analysis. Some IMGT-functional V segments, including TRBV6-2 and TRBV6-3, could not be distinguished by the 87-base-pair reads and were therefore excluded. A further reported finding was that TCR beta sequences accurately predicted the HLA-A and HLA-B alleles for most subjects in the first cohort. An earlier analysis of around 540 of the donors showed that most TCR beta V segments appeared in productive rearrangements either about 87% or about 30% of the time, which broadly matched IMGT annotations. In vitro tests confirmed that three of the cytomegalovirus-associated TCR beta chains recognize cytomegalovirus antigens. Most CMV-associated TCR beta chains appeared to be HLA-restricted in a later analysis, and the HLA associations seemed to be driven largely by CMV exposure. A cluster of highly shared sequence variants was judged likely to be a technical artifact of the sequencing pipeline. Most TCR sequences were seen in very few donors, while some public TCRs were found in many individuals. V-gene and J-gene trimming of TCR beta chains was associated with a missense DCLRE1C variant in a later genetic analysis, and the association was replicated in an independent cohort. Fewer than 20 rarely observed V segments, including chromosome 9 orphons, were excluded from the earlier analysis of approximately 500 of the donors because counts were too low.

The sequence is built from TRBV28 and TRBJ1-1; the D gene is perhaps TRBD1, from 6 matching bases. The sequenced sample was PBMCs. The source is a boy aged 2 to 9 in good health and CMV-seronegative. The nucleotide sequence reads as follows: TGTGCCAGCAGTACCACAGGGTTGACTGAAGCTTTCTTT. Its translation is CASSTTGLTEAFF.